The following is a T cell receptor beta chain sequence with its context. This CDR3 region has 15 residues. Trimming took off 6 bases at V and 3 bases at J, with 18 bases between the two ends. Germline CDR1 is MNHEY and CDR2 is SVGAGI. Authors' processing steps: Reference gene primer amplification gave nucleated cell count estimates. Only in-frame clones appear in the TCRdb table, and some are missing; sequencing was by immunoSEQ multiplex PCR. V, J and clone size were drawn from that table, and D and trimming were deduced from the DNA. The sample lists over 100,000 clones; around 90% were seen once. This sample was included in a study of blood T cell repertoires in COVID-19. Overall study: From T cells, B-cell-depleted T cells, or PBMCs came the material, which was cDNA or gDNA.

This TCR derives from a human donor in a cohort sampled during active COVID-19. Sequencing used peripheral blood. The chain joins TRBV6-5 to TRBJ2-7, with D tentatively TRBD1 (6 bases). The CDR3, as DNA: TGTGCCAGCAGAGCGGACCGGGACACCTACTACGAGCAGTACTTC. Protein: CASRADRDTYYEQYF.